The sequence of this TCR beta chain was determined in a study of blood T cell repertoires in COVID-19. At the level of the study: Researchers got acute and convalescent COVID-19 samples from the United States, Italy and Spain.

The method was immunoSEQ multiplex PCR; TCRdb's version includes in-frame clones alone and lacks a portion of them. Among 200,000 to 250,000 clones listed, 80% to 90% were seen once. As regards this clone: One junction end does not reproduce the germline sequence, and a read error may be involved.

Cohort placement rested on clinical history that participants reported themselves. The CDR3 runs to 13 residues. CDR1 is SNHLY, CDR2 FYNNEI, per germline. V is TRBV2 and J is TRBJ2-2; D gene unclear. Sequencing was done on a sample of PBMCs or T cells enriched from blood (not recorded which). The TCR sequence derives from a woman aged 40 to 50 with acute COVID-19. CDR3 protein: CASRDEVTGELFF. The CDR3 nucleotides read TGTGCCAGCCGTGACGAGGTCACCGGGGAGCTGTTTTTT.